This T cell receptor (beta chain) stems from a study of blood T cell repertoires in COVID-19. Study at large: Acute-phase and convalescent COVID-19 samples originated in the United States, Italy and Spain. The cDNA or gDNA used as material had been derived from T cells, B-cell-depleted T cells, or PBMCs.

The assay was immunoSEQ multiplex PCR, and TCRdb's table has in-frame clones only and misses some. The data contain about 260,000 clones, around nine tenths of them singletons. The V end was cut by 6 bases, the J end by 9 bases, with 9 bases between. Germline V lookup: CDR1 SNHLY, CDR2 FYNNEI. The CDR3 has 11 amino acids. The sample taken for sequencing was peripheral blood. This chain links TRBV2 with TRBJ1-5, with a possible D match to TRBD1 (6 bases). This TCR derives from a middle-aged man who had recovered from COVID-19. The CDR3 spells CASSQGWPQHF. CDR3 DNA sequence: TGTGCCAGCAGCCAGGGGTGGCCCCAGCATTTT.